This T cell receptor (beta chain) was captured in a study of beta chain features in type 1 diabetes. Staining for CD45RO/CCR7/CD25/CD127/CD95/CD27 allowed sorting of CD4+ naive, central memory, regulatory and stem cell-like memory cells. This clone appeared a few times. Its antigen is still unknown. Study outcomes and limitations: Short templates might get an advantage during PCR, and this would be equal in patients and controls. Healthy donors had naive, central memory and Treg TCRB repertoires that appeared less similar than those seen among patients.

Since all of the isolated RNA was reverse transcribed, expressed TCRB transcripts were what got sequenced. Samples of naive, central memory and regulatory T cells yielded a mean of about 3.5 million reads. Data came from immunoSEQ multiplex PCR; TCRdb stores just in-frame clones and leaves some out. This table holds 200,000 to 250,000 clones, 9.5% to 13% found once. The receptor comes from a man aged 18 to 29 in good health. The sample consisted of central memory CD4+ T cells from blood.

DNA for the CDR3: TGTGCCTGGAGGGGAGACAGGGGAGGGGAGACCCAGTACTTC. Amino acid sequence: CAWRGDRGGETQYF. The V gene is TRBV30, the J gene TRBJ2-5; TRBD1 might be the D (8 bases). Trimming took off 3 bases at V and 5 bases at J, with 16 bases between the two ends. The V gene's germline CDR1 is GTSNPN and CDR2 SVGIG (reference sequence). The CDR3 is 14 residues long. The complete variable domain, with remaining parts taken from reference TRBV30 and TRBJ2-5, reads SQTIHQWPATLVQPVGSPLSLECTVEGTSNPNLYWYRQAAGRGLQLLFYSVGIGQISSEVPQNLSASRPQDRQFILSSKKLLLSDSGFYLCAWRGDRGGETQYFGPGTRLLVL.